These 23 T cell receptor beta chains came from one sample sequenced in a study of early T cells in non-severe SARS-CoV-2 infection. In TCRdb, the 5' RACE reads were re-called with MiXCR into one record per CDR3 protein. The sample shows tens of thousands of distinct CDR3 sequences, approximately 8% of them seen only once. This material consisted of whole blood, taken at baseline. These receptors originate from an adult who was a healthcare worker with PCR-confirmed SARS-CoV-2 infection or an uninfected control (not recorded which).

This chain uses TRBV7-9 with TRBJ2-5, with D unresolved. Trimming removed 2 bases from V and 5 bases from J, with 3 bases in between. The length of the CDR3 is 11 residues. Germline-derived CDR1 and CDR2 are SEHNR and FQNEAQ (reference sequence). The CDR3 nucleotides read TGTGCCAGCAGCTTATGGGAGACCCAGTACTTC. Its protein is CASSLWETQYF. The variable domain in full, with the rest retrieved from reference TRBV7-9 and TRBJ2-5, is DTGVSQNPRHKITKRGQNVTFRCDPISEHNRLYWYRQTLGQGPEFLTYFQNEAQLEKSRLLSDRFSAERPKGSFSTLEIQRTEQGDSAMYLCASSLWETQYFGPGTRLLVL.

In this sample, this clonotype turned up many times. The gene calls are TRBV20-1 and TRBJ2-7, with D perhaps given as TRBD1 or TRBD2 (6 bases each). V lost 4 bases and J 0 bases, leaving 16 bases between the germline ends. Germline-derived CDR1 and CDR2 are DFQATT and SNEGSKA (reference sequence). The CDR3 extends over 15 amino acids. This chain's CDR3 is CSANGVGGTSYEQYF. DNA of the CDR3: TGCAGTGCTAACGGGGTGGGGGGCACCTCCTACGAGCAGTACTTC.

The chain joins TRBV5-5 to TRBJ2-1; 9 nucleotides match TRBD2. CDR1 is SGHKS, CDR2 YYEKEE, per germline (reference sequence). Germline trimming cut 4 bases from V and 2 bases from J; bases unmatched to any gene: 4. The CDR3 is 15 amino acids. The CDR3 is CASSEGLAPYNEQFF. Here the CDR3 DNA reads TGTGCCAGCAGCGAGGGACTAGCCCCCTACAATGAGCAGTTCTTC.

This clonotype was seen repeatedly, ten times or more. This rearrangement joins TRBV5-1 to TRBJ2-7; tentatively, D is TRBD2 (6 bases). Trimming took 4 bases from V and 3 from J, leaving 17 bases between them. CDR1 and CDR2 from the germline V gene are SGHRS and YFSETQ. The length of the CDR3 is 15 residues. This chain's CDR3 is CASSTASVSFYEQYF. As DNA, the CDR3 is TGCGCCAGCAGCACTGCTAGCGTCAGTTTCTACGAGCAGTACTTC.

The rearrangement links TRBV9 to TRBJ2-2; TRBD1 matches at 8 bases. CDR1 is SGDLS, CDR2 YYNGEE, per germline. This CDR3 contains 16 residues. The V segment lost 1 base and the J segment 2 bases; nucleotides outside the gene matches: 4. CDR3 sequence: CASSVHRGINTGELFF. CDR3 nucleotide sequence: TGTGCCAGCAGCGTACACAGGGGGATAAACACCGGGGAGCTGTTTTTT.

This sequence joins TRBV7-9 and TRBJ2-7; possibly TRBD1 for D (8 bases). V gave up 4 bases and J gave up 1 base, with 20 bases separating them. There are 17 residues in the CDR3. CDR1 is SEHNR, CDR2 FQNEAQ, per germline (reference sequence). CDR3 in amino acids: CASSSRGGQVKSYEQYF. The CDR3 DNA reads TGTGCCAGCAGCTCGAGGGGGGGACAGGTGAAATCCTACGAGCAGTACTTC.

This clonotype was seen many times. The chain has TRBV19 and TRBJ2-3; TRBD2 aligns across 13 bases. The CDR3 loop spans 17 amino acids. The ends lost 4 bases at V and 8 bases at J; junction bases unmatched: 12. Germline loops: CDR1 LNHDA, CDR2 SQIVND (reference sequence). CDR3 bases: TGTGCCAGTAGTAGTTTCCCCGGACTAGCGGGAGAGGGTACGCAGTATTTT. This gives the protein CASSSFPGLAGEGTQYF.

As for this clonotype: This could be a read error, since a much larger clone is one nucleotide away. V and J are TRBV6-2 or TRBV6-3 and TRBJ2-5; D unclear. Germline V gene data show CDR1 as MNHEY and CDR2 as SVGEGT. Trimming took off 5 bases at V and 2 bases at J, with 12 bases between the two ends. The CDR3 runs to 14 residues. DNA for the CDR3: TGTGCCAGCAGTCGCAGAGTTTCTCAAGAGACCCAGTACTTC. It is translated as CASSRRVSQETQYF.

There are many counts of this clonotype. The V gene is TRBV7-2, the J gene TRBJ2-5; 12 nucleotides match TRBD2. The CDR3 length is 15 residues. Trimming cost V 6 bases and J 5 bases; bases outside gene matches: 7. CDR1 is SGHTA, CDR2 FQGNSA, per germline. CDR3 bases: TGTGCCAGCAGGTCAACTAGCGGGAGGTATGAGACCCAGTACTTC. Protein product: CASRSTSGRYETQYF.

This clonotype was observed a few times. The J gene is TRBJ2-4, the V gene TRBV11-3, with D maybe TRBD2 (5 bases). From germline, CDR1 is SGHNT and CDR2 YENEEA. Trimming pared 1 base from V and 0 bases from J, leaving 7 bases between. This CDR3 region has 15 residues. The CDR3 reads CASSLGGLAKNIQYF. CDR3 sequence (DNA): TGTGCCAGCAGCTTAGGAGGGTTAGCCAAAAACATTCAGTACTTC.

This clonotype was detected a few times. The gene calls are TRBV18 and TRBJ2-2; D gene unclear. Germline assignment: CDR1 KGHSH and CDR2 LQKENI. CDR3 length: 12 amino acids. V lost 3 bases and J lost 4, with 3 bases in between. The CDR3 region has the DNA TGTGCCAGCTCACCGGGCACCGGGGAGCTGTTTTTT. Translating it yields CASSPGTGELFF.

This clonotype turned up a few times. The rearrangement joins TRBV24-1 to TRBJ2-7; no definite D call. Germline lookup yields CDR1 KGHDR and CDR2 SFDVKD. This CDR3 has 13 residues. With 2 bases removed from V and 2 bases from J, the gap between germline ends came to 6 bases. The CDR3 DNA reads as TGTGCCACCAGTGATTCCGGGCCCTACGAGCAGTACTTC. It translates to CATSDSGPYEQYF.

This clonotype was counted only a few times. This chain uses TRBV11-3 with TRBJ1-1; D uncertain. CDR3 length equals 15 residues. Trimming left V 1 base short and J 8 bases short, with 17 bases between. Germline V lookup: CDR1 SGHNT, CDR2 YENEEA. The CDR3 region is CASSLGVPHSIEAFF. The CDR3 DNA sequence: TGTGCCAGCAGCTTAGGAGTACCACACTCGATCGAAGCTTTCTTT.

A few counts support this clonotype. The chain links TRBV24-1 to TRBJ2-5; tentative D call: TRBD1 (8 bases). The germline gives CDR1 KGHDR, CDR2 SFDVKD. This CDR3 spans 16 amino acids. Deletions cut 3 bases from V and 2 bases from J, with 15 bases between. The CDR3 here is CATSDGGDRHQETQYF. The DNA for the CDR3 is TGTGCCACCAGTGATGGGGGGGACAGGCATCAAGAGACCCAGTACTTC.

This clonotype was seen a handful of times. The CDR3 is CASSWLMRDRNEQFF. Here the CDR3 DNA reads TGTGCCAGCAGCTGGCTTATGAGGGACCGGAATGAGCAGTTCTTC. The chain combines TRBV7-9 with TRBJ2-1; D may match TRBD1 or TRBD2 (5 bases each). The CDR3 length is 15 residues. V was clipped by 4 bases and J by 7 bases, with 17 bases between them. CDR1 SEHNR and CDR2 FQNEAQ come from the germline V gene (reference sequence).

This clonotype has a handful of counts. The V gene is TRBV2, the J gene TRBJ2-1, with D tentatively TRBD2 (7 bases). V lost 8 bases, J lost 5 bases, and 19 bases lay in between. This CDR3 spans 15 amino acids. Per the germline V gene, CDR1 is SNHLY and CDR2 is FYNNEI. The CDR3 nucleotides are TGTGCCAGCCCAGGGCGCGGGGGCCGCGACAATGAGCAGTTCTTC. Translating gives CASPGRGGRDNEQFF.

The V gene is TRBV11-2, the J gene TRBJ2-7, with 9 positions matching TRBD2. Germline V gene sequence: CDR1 SGHAT, CDR2 FQNNGV. The CDR3 spans 17 residues. The V segment lost 5 bases and the J segment 4 bases; nucleotides outside the gene matches: 15. CDR3 coding DNA: TGTGCCAGCAGCCCCCGCTTCGGCCCGGGACTAGCATACGAGCAGTACTTC. This gives the protein CASSPRFGPGLAYEQYF. Looking up the rest from reference TRBV11-2 and TRBJ2-7 gives the full variable domain: EAGVAQSPRYKIIEKRQSVAFWCNPISGHATLYWYQQILGQGPKLLIQFQNNGVVDDSQLPKDRFSAERLKGVDSTLKIQPAKLEDSAVYLCASSPRFGPGLAYEQYFGPGTRLTVT.

Here the CDR3 DNA reads TGTGCCAGCAGCGTAATCGGCTCGAACACTGAAGCTTTCTTT. Residues: CASSVIGSNTEAFF. This chain joins TRBV9 and TRBJ1-1; D is unresolved. The germline V and J ends were trimmed by 1 base and 1 base, with 8 bases remaining between them. Germline V gene lookup returns CDR1 SGDLS and CDR2 YYNGEE. This CDR3 is built from 14 residues.

The chain couples TRBV7-9 to TRBJ2-5; unclear D gene. The V gene lost 2 bases and the J gene lost 7 bases, with 11 bases spanning the gap. This CDR3 contains 13 residues. CDR1 is SEHNR and CDR2 is FQNEAQ in the germline V gene (reference sequence). The CDR3 DNA is TGTGCCAGCAGCTTACCCGACCCGGGGACCCAGTACTTC. This translates into CASSLPDPGTQYF.

The chain uses TRBV12-3 or TRBV12-4 and TRBJ2-7, with 7 bases fitting TRBD2. V trimming: 3 bases; J trimming: 5 bases; junction bases outside the gene matches: 1. The CDR3 sequence is 12 residues long. CDR3 loop: CASSLGGDEQYF. The CDR3 DNA reads TGTGCCAGCAGTTTGGGGGGGGACGAGCAGTACTTC.

In its sample, this clonotype was seen many times. This rearrangement joins TRBV7-9 to TRBJ1-4; D may be TRBD1 (5 bases). Per germline, CDR1 SEHNR and CDR2 FQNEAQ (reference sequence). Trimming took 10 bases from V and 7 from J, leaving 19 bases between them. This CDR3 spans 14 amino acids. The chain's CDR3 is CATHSGDGLEKLFF. DNA for the CDR3: TGTGCCACCCACTCGGGGGATGGGCTTGAAAAACTGTTTTTT.

This clonotype was recorded a few times. V and J are TRBV20-1 and TRBJ2-3; possible D gene TRBD2, 5 bases. The germline V gene has CDR1 DFQATT and CDR2 SNEGSKA (reference sequence). The V end was cut by 1 base, the J end by 0 bases, with 8 bases between. The CDR3 covers 14 residues. The CDR3 DNA sequence: TGCAGTGCTAGAGGGCAGCGGAGCACAGATACGCAGTATTTT. Encoded protein: CSARGQRSTDTQYF.

In its sample, this clonotype was seen a few times. The chain links TRBV20-1 to TRBJ2-7; TRBD1 is a possible D gene (6 bases). Trimming removed 6 bases at V and 2 bases at J, with 8 bases between. The CDR3 is made up of 11 amino acids. The germline V gene encodes CDR1 DFQATT and CDR2 SNEGSKA (reference sequence). This CDR3 is CSAGAPYEQYF. In DNA form, the CDR3 reads TGCAGTGCGGGGGCCCCCTACGAGCAGTACTTC.